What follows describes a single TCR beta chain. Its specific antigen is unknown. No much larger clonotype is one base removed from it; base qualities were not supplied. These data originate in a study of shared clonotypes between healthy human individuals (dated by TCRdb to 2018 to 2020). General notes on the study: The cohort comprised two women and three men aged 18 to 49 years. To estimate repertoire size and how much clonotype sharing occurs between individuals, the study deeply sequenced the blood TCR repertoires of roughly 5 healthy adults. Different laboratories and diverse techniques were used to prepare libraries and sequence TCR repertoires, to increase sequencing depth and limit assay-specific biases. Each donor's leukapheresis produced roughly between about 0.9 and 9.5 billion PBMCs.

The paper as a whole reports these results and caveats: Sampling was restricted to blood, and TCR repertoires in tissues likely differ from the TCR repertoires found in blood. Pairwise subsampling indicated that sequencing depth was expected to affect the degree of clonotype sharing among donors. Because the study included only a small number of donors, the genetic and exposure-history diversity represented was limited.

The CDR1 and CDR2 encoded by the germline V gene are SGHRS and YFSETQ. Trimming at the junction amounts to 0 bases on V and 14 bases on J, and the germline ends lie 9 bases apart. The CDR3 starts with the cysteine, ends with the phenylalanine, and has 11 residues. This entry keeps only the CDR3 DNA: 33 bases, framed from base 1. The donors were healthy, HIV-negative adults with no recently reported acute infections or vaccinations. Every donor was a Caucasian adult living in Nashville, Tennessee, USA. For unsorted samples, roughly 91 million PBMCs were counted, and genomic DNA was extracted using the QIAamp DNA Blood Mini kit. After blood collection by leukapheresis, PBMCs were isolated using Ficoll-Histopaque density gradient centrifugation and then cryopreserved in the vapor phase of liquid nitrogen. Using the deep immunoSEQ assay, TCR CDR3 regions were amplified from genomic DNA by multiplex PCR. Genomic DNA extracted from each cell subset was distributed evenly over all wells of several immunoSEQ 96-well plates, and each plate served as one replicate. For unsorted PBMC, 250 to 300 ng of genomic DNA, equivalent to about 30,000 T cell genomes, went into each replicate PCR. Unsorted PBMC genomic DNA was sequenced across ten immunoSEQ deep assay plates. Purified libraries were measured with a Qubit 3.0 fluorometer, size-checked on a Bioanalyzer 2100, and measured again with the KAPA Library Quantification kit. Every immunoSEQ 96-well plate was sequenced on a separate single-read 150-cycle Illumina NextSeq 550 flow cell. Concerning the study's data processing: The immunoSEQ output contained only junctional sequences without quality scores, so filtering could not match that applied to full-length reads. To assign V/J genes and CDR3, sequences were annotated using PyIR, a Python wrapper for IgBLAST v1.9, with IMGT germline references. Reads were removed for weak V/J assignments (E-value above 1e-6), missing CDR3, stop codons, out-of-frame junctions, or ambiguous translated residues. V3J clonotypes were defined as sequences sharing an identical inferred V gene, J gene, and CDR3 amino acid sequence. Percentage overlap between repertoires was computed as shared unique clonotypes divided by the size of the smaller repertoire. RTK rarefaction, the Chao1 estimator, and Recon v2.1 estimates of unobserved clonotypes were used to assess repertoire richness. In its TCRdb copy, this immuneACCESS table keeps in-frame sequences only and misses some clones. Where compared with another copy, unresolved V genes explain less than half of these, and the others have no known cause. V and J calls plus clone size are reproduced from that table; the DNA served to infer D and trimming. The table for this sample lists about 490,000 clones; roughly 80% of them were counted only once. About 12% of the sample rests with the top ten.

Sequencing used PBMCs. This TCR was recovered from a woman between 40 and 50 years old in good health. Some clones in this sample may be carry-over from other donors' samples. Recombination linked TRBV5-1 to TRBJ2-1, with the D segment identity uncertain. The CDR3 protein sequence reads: CASSLEGPKFF. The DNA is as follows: TGCGCCAGCAGCTTGGAAGGTCCTAAGTTCTTC.